The 20 T cell receptor beta chains below were found in one sample sequenced in a study of early T cells in non-severe SARS-CoV-2 infection. TCRdb re-derived calls from the 5' RACE reads in MiXCR, one entry per CDR3 protein. The repertoire holds roughly 75,000 distinct CDR3 sequences, with more than 10% as singletons. The sequenced material came from whole blood. These receptors originate from an adult who was a healthcare worker with PCR-confirmed SARS-CoV-2 infection or an uninfected control (not recorded which).

In its sample, this clonotype was seen a few times. The chain is built from TRBV4-1 and TRBJ1-6, with 9 bases lining up with TRBD1. This CDR3 is 15 amino acids long. From germline, CDR1 is MGHRA and CDR2 YSYEKL. V was clipped by 1 base and J by 7 bases; unmatched bases: 2. The DNA for the CDR3 is TGCGCCAGCAGCCAAGCGGGACAGGGAAATTCACCCCTCCACTTT. It is translated as CASSQAGQGNSPLHF.

The rearrangement links TRBV5-1 to TRBJ2-3; 7 nucleotides line up with TRBD2. Per germline, CDR1 SGHRS and CDR2 YFSETQ. J gave up 1 base and V 1 base, and 6 bases lay outside the gene matches. The CDR3 has 16 amino acids. The CDR3 loop is CASSLHASGGTDTQYF. Written as DNA, the CDR3 is TGCGCCAGCAGCTTGCACGCTAGCGGAGGCACAGATACGCAGTATTTT.

This chain connects TRBV27 to TRBJ2-2, with 11 bases aligning to TRBD2. Germline V gene sequence: CDR1 MNHEY, CDR2 SMNVEV (reference sequence). The J segment lost 5 bases and the V segment lost 7 bases, leaving 3 bases of the junction unmatched. This CDR3 comprises 14 residues. The CDR3 sequence: CASTRTSGTGELFF. In DNA form, the CDR3 reads TGTGCCAGCACCCGGACTAGCGGGACCGGGGAGCTGTTTTTT.

The chain has TRBV15 and TRBJ2-3; D remains unclear. The V gene's germline CDR1 is LNHNV and CDR2 YYDKDF (reference sequence). V was clipped by 0 bases and J by 0 bases, with 7 bases between them. This CDR3 is built from 15 residues. CDR3: CATSRERRSTDTQYF. For the CDR3, the DNA is TGTGCCACCAGCAGAGAACGGCGGAGCACAGATACGCAGTATTTT.

The genes are TRBV20-1 and TRBJ2-3; D may be TRBD2 (6 bases). The CDR3 length is 15 residues. CDR1 is DFQATT, CDR2 SNEGSKA, per germline (reference sequence). V lost 1 base to trimming and J lost 0 bases, with 11 bases between them. The CDR3 nucleotides read TGCAGTGCTAGAGCCGGGACTTCAAGCACAGATACGCAGTATTTT. Protein sequence: CSARAGTSSTDTQYF.

Only one count was recorded for this clonotype. The CDR3 DNA reads as TGTGCCAGCAGTTACCGAGTAGGTAATGAGCAGTTCTTC. Protein product: CASSYRVGNEQFF. The V and J genes are TRBV7-2 and TRBJ2-1; D gene unclear. V lost 6 bases to trimming and J lost 7 bases, with 13 bases between them. CDR1 and CDR2 (germline): SGHTA, FQGNSA. The CDR3 contains 13 residues.

The chain employs TRBV3-1 and TRBJ1-1; no clear D. V lost 7 bases to trimming and J lost 4 bases, with 16 bases between them. Germline V lookup: CDR1 LGHDT, CDR2 YNNKEL (reference sequence). The CDR3 spans 14 residues. The CDR3: CASTGGGLGTEAFF. CDR3 nucleotides: TGTGCCAGCACCGGCGGTGGGCTCGGCACTGAAGCTTTCTTT.

V is TRBV9 and J is TRBJ2-7; D gene unclear. Trimming stripped 2 bases from V and 5 bases from J, with 11 bases between. CDR3 length equals 13 residues. Germline V gene lookup returns CDR1 SGDLS and CDR2 YYNGEE. Here the CDR3 DNA reads TGTGCCAGCAGCGTCACCCCCGGAAACGAGCAGTACTTC. This sequence encodes CASSVTPGNEQYF. The variable domain in full, completed from reference TRBV9 and TRBJ2-7, reads DSGVTQTPKHLITATGQRVTLRCSPRSGDLSVYWYQQSLDQGLQFLIQYYNGEERAKGNILERFSAQQFPDLHSELNLSSLELGDSALYFCASSVTPGNEQYFGPGTRLTVT.

V gene TRBV2 combines with J gene TRBJ2-2; no clear D. The CDR3 is 13 residues long. Germline CDR1 SNHLY, CDR2 FYNNEI. The V end was cut by 7 bases, the J end by 4 bases, with 10 bases between. Here the CDR3 reads CASMGYSTGELFF. The DNA for the CDR3 is TGTGCCAGCATGGGCTATTCCACCGGGGAGCTGTTTTTT.

V usage is TRBV18 and J usage is TRBJ2-3, with 9 bases identical to TRBD1. This CDR3 is built from 17 residues. V was clipped by 2 bases and J by 4 bases; unmatched bases: 10. The V gene's germline CDR1 is KGHSH and CDR2 LQKENI. The CDR3 sequence: CASSPSGDRALADTQYF. The DNA for the CDR3 is TGTGCCAGCTCACCATCGGGGGACAGGGCTTTGGCAGATACGCAGTATTTT.

The table lists this clonotype with a few counts. The chain has TRBV29-1 and TRBJ1-2; 7 nucleotides agree with TRBD1. Germline V gene sequence: CDR1 SQVTM, CDR2 ANQGSEA. CDR3 length: 14 residues. J gave up 4 bases and V 5 bases, and 10 bases lay outside the gene matches. The DNA of the CDR3 is TGCAGCGTTCAACCGACAGGGACGGGCTATGGCTACACCTTC. Residues: CSVQPTGTGYGYTF. The entire variable domain, with the rest obtained from reference TRBV29-1 and TRBJ1-2, is as follows: SAVISQKPSRDICQRGTSLTIQCQVDSQVTMMFWYRQQPGQSLTLIATANQGSEATYESGFVIDKFPISRPNLTFSTLTVSNMSPEDSSIYLCSVQPTGTGYGYTFGSGTRLTVV.

The chain links TRBV7-9 to TRBJ2-6; no definite D call. The germline V gene encodes CDR1 SEHNR and CDR2 FQNEAQ (reference sequence). This CDR3 has 12 amino acids. V was pared by 6 bases and J by 2 bases, with 2 bases between. In DNA form, the CDR3 reads TGTGCCAGCAGGGCTGGGGCCAACGTCCTGACTTTC. This codes for CASRAGANVLTF.

This clonotype was counted ten times or more. The chain joins TRBV5-1 to TRBJ1-4, with TRBD1 matching 9 bases. CDR1 is SGHRS, CDR2 YFSETQ, per germline. Trimming cost V 1 base and J 8 bases; bases outside gene matches: 6. This CDR3 contains 15 residues. CDR3 DNA: TGCGCCAGCAGCTTGTATGGGACAGGGAGGGAAAAACTGTTTTTT. Translation: CASSLYGTGREKLFF.

The V and J genes are TRBV29-1 and TRBJ1-1; D gene unclear. The CDR3 runs 13 residues. Trimming removed 6 bases at V and 2 bases at J, with 13 bases between. The V gene's germline CDR1 is SQVTM and CDR2 ANQGSEA. CDR3 loop: CSVSAQPNTEAFF. The CDR3 region has the DNA TGCAGCGTCTCAGCCCAACCCAACACTGAAGCTTTCTTT.

This clonotype was counted only a few times. The CDR3: CASSHYTFQTSAGGGETQYF. In DNA, the CDR3 is TGTGCCAGCAGCCACTACACTTTCCAGACTAGCGCGGGAGGTGGAGAGACCCAGTACTTC. The chain combines TRBV3-1 with TRBJ2-5; 8 bases match TRBD2. There are 20 residues in the CDR3. J was trimmed by 4 bases and V by 3 bases; bases with no gene match: 22. CDR1 is LGHDT, CDR2 YNNKEL, per germline (reference sequence).

This clonotype was seen a few times. The junction departs from germline at one end; a sequencing error may be responsible. The V gene is TRBV12-3 or TRBV12-4, the J gene TRBJ2-7, with a weak D call TRBD2 (5 bases). The CDR3 runs to 15 residues. CDR3 sequence: CASSLERISSYEQYF. The CDR3 DNA is TGTGCCAGCAGCTTAGAGCGGATCTCCTCCTACGAGCAGTACTTC.

This clonotype was observed a handful of times. The J gene is TRBJ2-5, the V gene TRBV18, with 11 bases identical to TRBD2. Germline V lookup: CDR1 KGHSH, CDR2 LQKENI. Trimming cost V 1 base and J 2 bases; bases outside gene matches: 0. The CDR3 sequence is 15 residues long. This CDR3 is CASSPLAGGQETQYF. CDR3 coding DNA: TGTGCCAGCTCACCACTAGCGGGAGGGCAAGAGACCCAGTACTTC.

The J gene is TRBJ1-6, the V gene TRBV5-4; D is ambiguous. V lost 0 bases, J lost 4 bases, and 8 bases lay in between. Germline V lookup: CDR1 SGHNT, CDR2 YYREEE (reference sequence). This CDR3 is 15 amino acids long. For the CDR3, the DNA is TGTGCCAGCAGCTTGGAGGGCGCGTATAATTCACCCCTCCACTTT. Its translation is CASSLEGAYNSPLHF.

In this sample, this clonotype turned up many times. The chain has TRBV24-1 and TRBJ2-1; TRBD2 matches at 7 bases. J was trimmed by 6 bases and V by 0 bases; bases with no gene match: 7. This CDR3 is built from 16 residues. The germline V gene encodes CDR1 KGHDR and CDR2 SFDVKD. The CDR3 DNA sequence: TGTGCCACCAGTGATTTGGGCGGGGGACCACGCAATGAGCAGTTCTTC. This codes for CATSDLGGGPRNEQFF.

V is TRBV29-1 and J is TRBJ2-5; TRBD2 agrees at 13 bases. Germline V CDR1 and CDR2: SQVTM, ANQGSEA. The CDR3 contains 15 residues. The V and J ends lost 8 bases and 4 bases, in that order; junction bases with no gene match: 10. The CDR3 DNA reads TGCAGCATCTCCCGGACTAGCGGGAGAAGAGAGACCCAGTACTTC. Protein sequence: CSISRTSGRRETQYF.